This section outlines one T cell receptor (beta chain) sequence together with its context. What antigen it recognizes has not been identified. No quality values exist for individual bases; no much larger clone is one base distant. Another Seattle source contributed samples from volunteer blood donors who had recovered from COVID-19. Collaborating institutions collected whole blood in K2EDTA tubes following their own protocols. Collaborator samples were shipped for TCRbeta analysis as frozen whole blood, isolated PBMCs, or DNA extracted from either sample type. The source of the sample is a study of blood T cell repertoires in COVID-19 (dated by TCRdb to 2019 to 2021). About the full investigation: Samples covering the acute and convalescent phases of COVID-19 were provided by collaborators in the United States, Italy and Spain. The dataset comprised deeply sampled blood TCRbeta repertoires from subjects exposed to, actively infected with, or recovered from COVID-19. The material from the prospective study consisted of cDNA or gDNA derived from T cells, B-cell-depleted T cells, or PBMCs. Nearly every sample came with metadata listing a de-identified subject ID, COVID-19 status, age in years and sex. The samples were drawn from two sources: the first 160 participants of the ongoing ImmuneRACE study, and 1,254 subjects contributed by 6 global collaborators. The repertoires were released in a freely available public database meant as a resource for research on the immune response to SARS-CoV-2. HLA class I and class II types, where available, came from metadata supplied by the sample provider rather than from assay-based typing. Results the study describes overall, beyond this receptor: How much clinical and demographic metadata was included differed by source and by participant, and the metadata was provided uncurated.

Trimming costs V 5 bases and J 5 bases, and their ends lie 16 bases apart. From cysteine to phenylalanine, the CDR3 is 14 amino acids long. Just CDR3 DNA is preserved here, 42 bases in frame from base 1. CDR1 and CDR2, looked up from the germline V gene, are KGHSH and LQKENI. The immunoSEQ Assay, a bias-controlled multiplex PCR, was used to amplify TCRbeta CDR3 regions from genomic DNA. Processing in the source paper ran as follows. Within the assay, amplification of reference gene primers was used to estimate how many nucleated cells each sample contained. To quantify the absolute abundance of each unique TCRbeta CDR3 rearrangement, sequence reads were collapsed and filtered. For each sample, productive Simpson clonality was calculated by taking the square root of Simpson's diversity index across productive rearrangements. Sourced from immuneACCESS, this table was stored by TCRdb with only in-frame sequences that have V and J called. A share of the clones is absent; for the studies checked, an unresolved V gene accounts for under half, and the remainder has no known explanation. That table is the source of V, J and clone size, and D and trimming were worked out from the DNA. The sample yields over 75,000 clones; over 70% were counted once. The biggest ten clones account for 8.7% of the sample.

The chain joins TRBV18 to TRBJ2-7; a tentative D match to TRBD2 spans 7 bases. The receptor's source is a man aged 45-60 years who had recovered from COVID-19. The sequenced sample consisted of peripheral blood. Read as DNA, the sequence is TGTGCCAGCTCAGGGGAGGGGGTCGGGAACGAGCAGTACTTC. This gives the protein CASSGEGVGNEQYF.